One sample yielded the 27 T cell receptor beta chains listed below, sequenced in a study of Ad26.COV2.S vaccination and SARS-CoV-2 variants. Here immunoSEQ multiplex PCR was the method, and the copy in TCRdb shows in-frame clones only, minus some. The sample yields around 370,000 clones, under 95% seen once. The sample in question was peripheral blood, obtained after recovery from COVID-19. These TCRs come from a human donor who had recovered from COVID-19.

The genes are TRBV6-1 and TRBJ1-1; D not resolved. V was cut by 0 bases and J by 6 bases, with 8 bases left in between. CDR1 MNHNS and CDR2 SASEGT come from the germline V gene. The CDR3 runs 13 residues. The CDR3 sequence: CASSEARVSEAFF. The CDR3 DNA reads TGTGCCAGCAGTGAAGCGAGGGTCTCTGAAGCTTTCTTT.

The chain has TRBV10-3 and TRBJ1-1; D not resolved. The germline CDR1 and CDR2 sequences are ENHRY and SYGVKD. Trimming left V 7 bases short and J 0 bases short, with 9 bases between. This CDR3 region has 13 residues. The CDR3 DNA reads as TGTGCCATCACCCGGACGGTGAACACTGAAGCTTTCTTT. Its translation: CAITRTVNTEAFF.

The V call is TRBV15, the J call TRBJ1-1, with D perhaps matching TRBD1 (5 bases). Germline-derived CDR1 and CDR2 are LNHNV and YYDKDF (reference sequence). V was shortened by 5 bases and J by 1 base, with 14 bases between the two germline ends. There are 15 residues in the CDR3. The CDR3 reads CATSAGGAQNTEAFF. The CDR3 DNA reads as TGTGCCACCAGCGCCGGCGGGGCGCAGAACACTGAAGCTTTCTTT.

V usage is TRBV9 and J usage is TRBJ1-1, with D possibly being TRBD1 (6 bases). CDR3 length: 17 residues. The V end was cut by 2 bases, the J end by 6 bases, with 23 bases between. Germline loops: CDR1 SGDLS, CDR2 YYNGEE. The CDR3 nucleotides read TGTGCCAGCAGCGTCTCGGCTACCGGGACACGAAGCCCTGAAGCTTTCTTT. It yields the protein CASSVSATGTRSPEAFF.

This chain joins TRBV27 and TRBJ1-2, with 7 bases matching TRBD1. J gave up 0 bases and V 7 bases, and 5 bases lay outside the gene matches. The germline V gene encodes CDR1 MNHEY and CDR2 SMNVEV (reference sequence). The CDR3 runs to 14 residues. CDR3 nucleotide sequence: TGTGCCAGCACCCCAGGGGGAACTAACTATGGCTACACCTTC. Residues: CASTPGGTNYGYTF.

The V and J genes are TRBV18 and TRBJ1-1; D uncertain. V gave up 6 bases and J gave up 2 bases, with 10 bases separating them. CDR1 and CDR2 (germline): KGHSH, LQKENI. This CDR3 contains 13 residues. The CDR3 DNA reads TGTGCCAGCTCCCCAAAACAAAACACTGAAGCTTTCTTT. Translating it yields CASSPKQNTEAFF. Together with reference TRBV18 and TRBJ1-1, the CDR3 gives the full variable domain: NAGVMQNPRHLVRRRGQEARLRCSPMKGHSHVYWYRQLPEEGLKFMVYLQKENIIDESGMPKERFSAEFPKEGPSILRIQQVVRGDSAAYFCASSPKQNTEAFFGQGTRLTVV.

The CDR3 reads CASSVGQILSTDTQYF. The DNA for the CDR3 is TGTGCCAGCAGCGTAGGGCAAATCCTCAGCACAGATACGCAGTATTTT. The chain combines TRBV9 with TRBJ2-3, with D uncertain. The CDR3 extends over 16 amino acids. Deletions cut 0 bases from V and 0 bases from J, with 11 bases between. Germline CDR1 and CDR2: SGDLS and YYNGEE.

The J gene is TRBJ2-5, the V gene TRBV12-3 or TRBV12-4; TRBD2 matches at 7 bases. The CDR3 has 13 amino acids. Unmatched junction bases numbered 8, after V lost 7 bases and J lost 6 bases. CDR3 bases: TGTGCCAGCAACCAAGGCGGGGGAAAGACCCAGTACTTC. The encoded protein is CASNQGGGKTQYF.

CDR3 DNA sequence: TGTGCCACCAGTGACTCGACAGGGTCGAGCACAGATACGCAGTATTTT. Translated, it gives CATSDSTGSSTDTQYF. The chain is built from TRBV24-1 and TRBJ2-3; 7 bases are a match to TRBD1. The CDR3 is 16 residues long. Germline lookup yields CDR1 KGHDR and CDR2 SFDVKD. Losses at the gene ends were 4 bases for V and 0 bases for J; bases not matched to a gene: 6.

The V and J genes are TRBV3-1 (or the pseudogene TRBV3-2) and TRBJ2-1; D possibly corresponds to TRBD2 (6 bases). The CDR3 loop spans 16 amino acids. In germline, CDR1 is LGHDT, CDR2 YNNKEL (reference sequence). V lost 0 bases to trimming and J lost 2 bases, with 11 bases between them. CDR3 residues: CASSQESGPPYNEQFF. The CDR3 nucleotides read TGTGCCAGCAGCCAAGAAAGCGGGCCCCCCTACAATGAGCAGTTCTTC.

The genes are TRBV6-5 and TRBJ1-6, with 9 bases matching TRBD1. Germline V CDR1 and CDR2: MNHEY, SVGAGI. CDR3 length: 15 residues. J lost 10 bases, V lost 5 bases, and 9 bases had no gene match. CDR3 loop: CASSPGQGLWSPLHF. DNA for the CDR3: TGTGCCAGCAGTCCGGGACAGGGCTTATGGTCACCCCTCCACTTT.

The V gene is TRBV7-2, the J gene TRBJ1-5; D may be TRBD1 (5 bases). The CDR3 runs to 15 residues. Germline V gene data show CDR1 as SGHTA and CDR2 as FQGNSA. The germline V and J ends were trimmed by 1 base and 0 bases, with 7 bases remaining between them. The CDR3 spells CASSLVTDSNQPQHF. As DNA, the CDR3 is TGTGCCAGCAGCTTAGTGACAGATAGCAATCAGCCCCAGCATTTT.

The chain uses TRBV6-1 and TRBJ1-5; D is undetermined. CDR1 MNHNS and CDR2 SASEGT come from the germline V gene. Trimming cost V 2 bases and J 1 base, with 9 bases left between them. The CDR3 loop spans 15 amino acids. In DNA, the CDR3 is TGTGCCAGCAGTGAAAGAGTAGCGAGCAATCAGCCCCAGCATTTT. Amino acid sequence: CASSERVASNQPQHF.

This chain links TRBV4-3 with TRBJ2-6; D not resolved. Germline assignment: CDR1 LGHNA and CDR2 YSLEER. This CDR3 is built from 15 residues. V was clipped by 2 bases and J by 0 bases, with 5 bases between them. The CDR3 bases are TGCGCCAGCAGCCAAAGCAGCTCTGGGGCCAACGTCCTGACTTTC. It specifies CASSQSSSGANVLTF.

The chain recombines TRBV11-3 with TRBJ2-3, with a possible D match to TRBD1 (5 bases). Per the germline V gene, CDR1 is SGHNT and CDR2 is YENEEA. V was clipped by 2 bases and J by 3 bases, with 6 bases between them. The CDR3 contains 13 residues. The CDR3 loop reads CASSLRQTDTQYF. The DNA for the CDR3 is TGTGCCAGCAGCTTACGACAGACAGATACGCAGTATTTT.

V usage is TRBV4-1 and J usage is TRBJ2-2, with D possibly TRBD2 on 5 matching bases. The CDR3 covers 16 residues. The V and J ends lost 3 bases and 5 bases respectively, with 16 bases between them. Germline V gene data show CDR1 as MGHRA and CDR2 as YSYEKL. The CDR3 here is CASSQAVLGRTGELFF. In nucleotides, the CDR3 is TGCGCCAGCAGCCAGGCAGTACTAGGGCGGACCGGGGAGCTGTTTTTT.

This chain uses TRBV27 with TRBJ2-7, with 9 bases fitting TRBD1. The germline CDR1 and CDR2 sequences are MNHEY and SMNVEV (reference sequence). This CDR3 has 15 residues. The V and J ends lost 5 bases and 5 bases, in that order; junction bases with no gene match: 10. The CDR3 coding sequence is TGTGCCAGCAGTCTCCTAAGGGACAGGGAAAACGAGCAGTACTTC. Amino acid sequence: CASSLLRDRENEQYF.

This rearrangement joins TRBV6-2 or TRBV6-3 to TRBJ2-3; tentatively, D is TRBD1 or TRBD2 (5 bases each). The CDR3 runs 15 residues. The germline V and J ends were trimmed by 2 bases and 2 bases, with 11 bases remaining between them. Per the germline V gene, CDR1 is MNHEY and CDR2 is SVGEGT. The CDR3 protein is CASSYRPGTTDTQYF. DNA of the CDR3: TGTGCCAGCAGTTACCGGCCAGGGACCACAGATACGCAGTATTTT.

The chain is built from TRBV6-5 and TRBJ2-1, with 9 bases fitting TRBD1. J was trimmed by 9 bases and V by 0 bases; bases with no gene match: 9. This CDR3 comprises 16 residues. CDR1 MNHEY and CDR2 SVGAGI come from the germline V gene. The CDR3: CASSYSRGQGISEQFF. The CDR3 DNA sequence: TGTGCCAGCAGTTACTCCCGCGGACAGGGGATAAGTGAGCAGTTCTTC.

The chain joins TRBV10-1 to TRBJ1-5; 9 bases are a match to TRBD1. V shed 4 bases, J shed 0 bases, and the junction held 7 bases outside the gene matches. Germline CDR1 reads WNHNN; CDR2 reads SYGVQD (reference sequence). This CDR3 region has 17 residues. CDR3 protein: CASSVGGTGFSNQPQHF. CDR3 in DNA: TGCGCCAGCAGTGTAGGGGGGACAGGGTTTAGCAATCAGCCCCAGCATTTT.

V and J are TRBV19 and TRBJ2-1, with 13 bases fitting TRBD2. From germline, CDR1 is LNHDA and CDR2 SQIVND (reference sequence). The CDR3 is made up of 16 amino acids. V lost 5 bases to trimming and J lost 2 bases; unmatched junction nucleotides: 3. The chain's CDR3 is CASSPGTSGAYNEQFF. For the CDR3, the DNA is TGTGCCAGTAGTCCTGGGACTAGCGGGGCCTACAATGAGCAGTTCTTC. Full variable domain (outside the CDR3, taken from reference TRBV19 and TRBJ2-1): DGGITQSPKYLFRKEGQNVTLSCEQNLNHDAMYWYRQDPGQGLRLIYYSQIVNDFQKGDIAEGYSVSREKKESFPLTVTSAQKNPTAFYLCASSPGTSGAYNEQFFGPGTRLTVL.

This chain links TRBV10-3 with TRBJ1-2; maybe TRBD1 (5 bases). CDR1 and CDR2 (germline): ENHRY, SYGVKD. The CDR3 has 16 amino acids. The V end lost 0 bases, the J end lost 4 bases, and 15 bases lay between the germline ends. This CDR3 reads CAISESRGLPTYGYTF. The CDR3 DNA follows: TGTGCCATCAGTGAGTCTCGGGGACTGCCTACCTATGGCTACACCTTC.

The CDR3 loop reads CASSIRTGGLYQPQHF. Here the CDR3 DNA reads TGTGCCAGTAGTATCCGGACAGGGGGGCTGTATCAGCCCCAGCATTTT. This rearrangement joins TRBV19 to TRBJ1-5; 10 nucleotides match TRBD1. Per the germline V gene, CDR1 is LNHDA and CDR2 is SQIVND (reference sequence). The CDR3 spans 16 residues. Trimming at V came to 3 bases and at J to 5 bases, leaving 7 bases not matched to a gene.

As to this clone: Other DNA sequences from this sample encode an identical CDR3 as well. The CDR3 protein is CASSYGQDTEAFF. CDR3 bases: TGTGCCAGCAGTTACGGGCAGGACACTGAAGCTTTCTTT. This rearrangement joins TRBV6-5 to TRBJ1-1; D is undetermined. The CDR3 spans 13 residues. CDR1 is MNHEY, CDR2 SVGAGI, per germline. Trimming took 2 bases from V and 3 from J, leaving 7 bases between them.

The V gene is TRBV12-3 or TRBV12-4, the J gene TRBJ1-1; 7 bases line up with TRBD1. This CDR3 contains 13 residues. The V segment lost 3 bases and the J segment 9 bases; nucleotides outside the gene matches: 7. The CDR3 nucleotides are TGTGCCAGCAGTTTGGGGACAGCGGCGCAAGCTTTCTTT. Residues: CASSLGTAAQAFF.

The CDR3 reads CASSPQRDTQYF. Written as DNA, the CDR3 is TGTGCCAGCAGCCCCCAACGTGATACGCAGTATTTT. The chain has TRBV7-8 and TRBJ2-3, with D unresolved. This CDR3 spans 12 amino acids. The V end was cut by 5 bases, the J end by 6 bases, with 9 bases between. Germline CDR1 reads SGHVS; CDR2 reads FQNEAQ.

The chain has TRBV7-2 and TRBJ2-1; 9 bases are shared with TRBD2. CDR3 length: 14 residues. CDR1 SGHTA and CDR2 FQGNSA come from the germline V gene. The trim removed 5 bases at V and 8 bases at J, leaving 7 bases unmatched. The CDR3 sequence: CASSLRLAAHEQFF. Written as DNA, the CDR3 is TGTGCCAGCAGCCTCCGACTAGCGGCCCATGAGCAGTTCTTC.